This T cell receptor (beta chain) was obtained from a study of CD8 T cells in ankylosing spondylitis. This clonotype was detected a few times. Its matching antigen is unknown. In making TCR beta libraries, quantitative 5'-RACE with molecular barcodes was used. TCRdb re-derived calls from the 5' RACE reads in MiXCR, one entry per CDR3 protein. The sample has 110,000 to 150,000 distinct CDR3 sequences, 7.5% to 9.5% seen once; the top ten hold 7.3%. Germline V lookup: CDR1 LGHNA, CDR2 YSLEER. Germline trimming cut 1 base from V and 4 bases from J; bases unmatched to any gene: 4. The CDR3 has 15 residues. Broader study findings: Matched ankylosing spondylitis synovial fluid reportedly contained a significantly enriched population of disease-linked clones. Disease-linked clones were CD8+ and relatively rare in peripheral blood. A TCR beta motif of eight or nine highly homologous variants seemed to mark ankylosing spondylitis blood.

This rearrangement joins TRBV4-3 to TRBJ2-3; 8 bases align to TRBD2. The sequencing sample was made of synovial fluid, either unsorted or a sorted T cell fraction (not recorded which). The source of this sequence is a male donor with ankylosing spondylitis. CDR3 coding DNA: TGCGCCAGCAGCCAAGTGAGCGGGGGAGCAGATACGCAGTATTTT. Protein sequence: CASSQVSGGADTQYF.